This TCR beta chain was obtained from a study of beta chain features in type 1 diabetes. J was trimmed by 1 base and V by 4 bases; bases with no gene match: 2. The CDR3 loop spans 15 amino acids. Per the germline V gene, CDR1 is MNHEY and CDR2 is SVGAGI. The whole isolated RNA underwent reverse transcription, so sequencing captured expressed TCRB transcripts. Profiled with immunoSEQ multiplex PCR; TCRdb holds only in-frame clones, not every one. The data show a few hundred thousand clones, approximately 14% seen once. Material for sequencing was naive CD4+ T cells from blood. V gene TRBV6-5 combines with J gene TRBJ2-1, with 9 positions matching TRBD1. The receptor's source is a young man in good health. Here the CDR3 DNA reads TGTGCCAGCAGTTGGGGACAGGGATCCTACAATGAGCAGTTCTTC. Residues: CASSWGQGSYNEQFF.